These T cell receptor beta chains were read from a single sample in a study of cytomegalovirus exposure and HLA in healthy donors. Clones were read by immunoSEQ multiplex PCR, and TCRdb kept only the in-frame ones, dropping some. Of roughly 63,000 clones in the sample, roughly 90% were seen once. The sequenced material came from PBMCs. All receptors come from a woman aged 18-29 years in good health and CMV-seronegative. The CDR3 runs from the conserved cysteine through the conserved F or W. A D gene is named only where the DNA matches it firmly. Size values are once, few and many counts, or a class for expanded clones, and some rows have none.

J gene: TRBJ2-3
V gene: TRBV9
clone size: NA
D gene: TRBD1
CDR3 DNA: TGTGCCAGCAGCTCGTGGGACAGGGGATCCACAGATACGCAGTATTTT
CDR3 protein: CASSSWDRGSTDTQYF

J gene: TRBJ2-7
V gene: TRBV4-1
clone size: few
D gene: TRBD2
CDR3 DNA: TGCGCCAGCAGCCAAGTGGGACGGACTAGCAGAGAGCAGTACTTC
CDR3 protein: CASSQVGRTSREQYF

J gene: TRBJ1-1
V gene: TRBV5-4
clone size: NA
D gene: TRBD1
CDR3 DNA: TGTGCCAGCAGCGCGGGACAGGGGGCCACTGAAGCTTTCTTT
CDR3 protein: CASSAGQGATEAFF

J gene: TRBJ2-1
V gene: TRBV6-4
clone size: NA
D gene: TRBD2
CDR3 DNA: TGTGCCAGCAGGGTCGGCGGGGGGTGTCCCTACAATGAGCAGTTCTTC
CDR3 protein: CASRVGGGCPYNEQFF

J gene: TRBJ2-1
V gene: TRBV27
clone size: NA
D gene: TRBD1
CDR3 DNA: TGTGCCAGCAGGCCACAGGGGGCAACCAATGAGCAGTTCTTC
CDR3 protein: CASRPQGATNEQFF

J gene: TRBJ2-7
V gene: TRBV10-3
clone size: NA
D gene: NA
CDR3 DNA: TGTGCCACCTCCCGAGAGGGGGATTCCTACGAGCAGTACTTC
CDR3 protein: CATSREGDSYEQYF

J gene: TRBJ2-7
V gene: TRBV28
clone size: NA
D gene: NA
CDR3 DNA: TGTGCCAGCAGTCCGAGGACAGATTTCCACGAGCAGTACTTC
CDR3 protein: CASSPRTDFHEQYF

J gene: TRBJ2-2
V gene: TRBV4-2
clone size: NA
D gene: TRBD2
CDR3 DNA: TGTGCCAGCAGCCAAGCGGGGGGAGGCACCGGGGAGCTGTTTTTT
CDR3 protein: CASSQAGGGTGELFF

J gene: TRBJ2-1
V gene: TRBV27
clone size: NA
D gene: NA
CDR3 DNA: TGTGCCAGCAGTTTATTCGGAGGTTACAATGAGCAGTTCTTC
CDR3 protein: CASSLFGGYNEQFF

J gene: TRBJ2-5
V gene: TRBV28
clone size: NA
D gene: TRBD1
CDR3 DNA: TGTGCCAGCGGGCATGACAGGGGAACGGGCGGGACCCAGTACTTC
CDR3 protein: CASGHDRGTGGTQYF

J gene: TRBJ2-7
V gene: TRBV7-7
clone size: NA
D gene: NA
CDR3 DNA: TGTGCCAGCAGCCCTAGGGCCCAGGGCCTGGGGGAGCAGTACTTC
CDR3 protein: CASSPRAQGLGEQYF

J gene: TRBJ1-2
V gene: TRBV28
clone size: NA
D gene: TRBD1
CDR3 DNA: TGTGCCAGCACCTCCGGACAGGGCCTCTATGGCTACACCTTC
CDR3 protein: CASTSGQGLYGYTF

J gene: TRBJ1-5
V gene: TRBV27
clone size: NA
D gene: NA
CDR3 DNA: TGTGCCAGCAGTTTAAGTCTAGGCTACCAGCCCCAGCATTTT
CDR3 protein: CASSLSLGYQPQHF

J gene: TRBJ2-7
V gene: TRBV7-2
clone size: NA
D gene: TRBD2
CDR3 DNA: TGTGCCAGCAGCTTTGCTAGCGGGAGGGCCGGTTACGAGCAGTACTTC
CDR3 protein: CASSFASGRAGYEQYF

J gene: TRBJ2-1
V gene: TRBV25-1
clone size: NA
D gene: TRBD2
CDR3 DNA: TGTGCCAGCAGTGAAGGGACTAGCGGGCGCAATGAGCAGTTCTTC
CDR3 protein: CASSEGTSGRNEQFF

J gene: TRBJ2-7
V gene: TRBV14
clone size: NA
D gene: NA
CDR3 DNA: TGTGCCAGCAGCCAAACTGCAGCGAGCTCCTACGAGCAGTACTTC
CDR3 protein: CASSQTAASSYEQYF

J gene: TRBJ1-5
V gene: TRBV29-1
clone size: NA
D gene: NA
CDR3 DNA: TGCAGCGCCGGAGACGGCAATCAGCCCCAGCATTTT
CDR3 protein: CSAGDGNQPQHF

J gene: TRBJ1-6
V gene: TRBV30
clone size: NA
D gene: NA
CDR3 DNA: TGTGCCTGGAGCAACCGACAGGCCCTCCACTTT
CDR3 protein: CAWSNRQALHF

J gene: TRBJ2-2
V gene: TRBV14
clone size: NA
D gene: TRBD2
CDR3 DNA: TGTGCCAGCAGCCATCAATTACTAGCGGGAGTCACCGGGGAGCTGTTTTTT
CDR3 protein: CASSHQLLAGVTGELFF

J gene: TRBJ2-3
V gene: TRBV28
clone size: NA
D gene: NA
CDR3 DNA: TGTGCCAGCAGTTTAGTCCAGGGACTCACAGATACGCAGTATTTT
CDR3 protein: CASSLVQGLTDTQYF

J gene: TRBJ2-1
V gene: TRBV5-1
clone size: NA
D gene: NA
CDR3 DNA: TGCGCCAGCAGCGTAACGAGGGACTTACTGGCTTACAATGAGCAGTTCTTC
CDR3 protein: CASSVTRDLLAYNEQFF

J gene: TRBJ2-7
V gene: TRBV18
clone size: NA
D gene: TRBD1
CDR3 DNA: TGTGCCAGCTCACGGGACAGTTACTACGAGCAGTACTTC
CDR3 protein: CASSRDSYYEQYF

J gene: TRBJ1-5
V gene: TRBV6-1
clone size: NA
D gene: TRBD1
CDR3 DNA: TGTGCCAGCAGTGAACTGGACAGGGGGCCTCAGCCCCAGCATTTT
CDR3 protein: CASSELDRGPQPQHF

J gene: TRBJ1-1
V gene: TRBV19
clone size: NA
D gene: NA
CDR3 DNA: TGTGCCAGCCATGGCCCCAGGTGGACTGAAGCTTTCTTT
CDR3 protein: CASHGPRWTEAFF

J gene: TRBJ2-2
V gene: TRBV11-2
clone size: NA
D gene: TRBD2
CDR3 DNA: TGTGCCAGCAGCTTCCCAGCGGGAGGCCCCCCCGGGGAGCTGTTTTTT
CDR3 protein: CASSFPAGGPPGELFF

J gene: TRBJ1-2
V gene: TRBV15
clone size: once
D gene: NA
CDR3 DNA: TGTGCCACCAGCAGAGGGGGGACGGTCGACGCGGGGACCTTC
CDR3 protein: CATSRGGTVDAGTF

J gene: TRBJ2-7
V gene: TRBV25-1
clone size: once
D gene: TRBD1
CDR3 DNA: TGTGCCAGCAGCCTTTTACGACAGGGAACGTACGAGCAGTACTTC
CDR3 protein: CASSLLRQGTYEQYF

J gene: TRBJ2-1
V gene: TRBV6-1
clone size: NA
D gene: TRBD2
CDR3 DNA: TGTGCCAGCAGTGAACGGAGCGGGAGGGCCGGGTACAATGAGCAGTTCTTC
CDR3 protein: CASSERSGRAGYNEQFF

J gene: TRBJ1-3
V gene: TRBV28
clone size: NA
D gene: NA
CDR3 DNA: TGTGCCAGCACCCCCCCAGGATCTGGAAACACCATATATTTT
CDR3 protein: CASTPPGSGNTIYF

J gene: TRBJ1-6
V gene: TRBV25-1
clone size: NA
D gene: NA
CDR3 DNA: TGTGCCAGCAGGGGCCCCCAGGGGATTTCACCCCTCCACTTT
CDR3 protein: CASRGPQGISPLHF

J gene: TRBJ2-1
V gene: TRBV14
clone size: few
D gene: NA
CDR3 DNA: TGTGCCAGCAGCCAAGGTAACACCTACAATGAGCAGTTCTTC
CDR3 protein: CASSQGNTYNEQFF

J gene: TRBJ2-5
V gene: TRBV5-6
clone size: NA
D gene: NA
CDR3 DNA: TGTGCCAGCAGCTTAATCTCGGAAGAGACCCAGTACTTC
CDR3 protein: CASSLISEETQYF